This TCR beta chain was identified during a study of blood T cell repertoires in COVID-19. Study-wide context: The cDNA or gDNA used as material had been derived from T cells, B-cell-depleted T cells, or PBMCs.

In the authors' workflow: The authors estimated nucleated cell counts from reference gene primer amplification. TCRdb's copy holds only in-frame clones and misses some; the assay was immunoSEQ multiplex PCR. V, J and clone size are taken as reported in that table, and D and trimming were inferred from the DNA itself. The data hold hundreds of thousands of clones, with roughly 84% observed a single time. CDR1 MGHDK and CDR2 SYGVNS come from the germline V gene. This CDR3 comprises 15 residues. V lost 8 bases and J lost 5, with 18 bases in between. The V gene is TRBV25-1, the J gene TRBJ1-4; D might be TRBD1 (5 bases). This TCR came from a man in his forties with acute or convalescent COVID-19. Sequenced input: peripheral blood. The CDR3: CASRTGGTGNEKLFF. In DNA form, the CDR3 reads TGTGCCAGCCGTACGGGAGGGACCGGGAATGAAAAACTGTTTTTT.